This T cell receptor beta chain was identified in a study of cytomegalovirus exposure and HLA in healthy donors. The study's findings and limits: Some public TCRs appeared in many individuals, while most sequences were rare. In a later analysis, several top co-occurrence clusters appeared linked to parvovirus B19, influenza, CMV and Epstein-Barr virus. TRBV6-2, TRBV6-3 and some other V segments were excluded as indistinguishable.

CDR3 length: 15 amino acids. Germline lookup yields CDR1 SEHNR and CDR2 FQNEAQ (reference sequence). The J segment lost 5 bases and the V segment lost 4 bases, leaving 6 bases of the junction unmatched. About this clone: The antigen remains unidentified.

A multiplex PCR was run with 60 Vbeta primers and 13 Jbeta primers. The method was immunoSEQ multiplex PCR; TCRdb's version includes in-frame clones alone and lacks a portion of them. The sample has around 99,000 clones; about 77% are singletons. The donors, nominally healthy at sampling, likely had unrecorded immune exposures. What was sequenced was PBMCs. This TCR was sampled from a man in his forties in good health and CMV-seronegative. The V and J genes are TRBV7-9 and TRBJ2-2; 8 positions match TRBD1. The DNA for the CDR3 is TGTGCCAGCAGCTCCACAAACAGGGGGACCGGGGAGCTGTTTTTT. Its protein is CASSSTNRGTGELFF.